This T cell receptor beta chain comes out of a study of T cells after yellow fever vaccination. Germline CDR1 is MNHEY and CDR2 is SVGEGT. Trimming pared 6 bases from V and 6 bases from J, leaving 13 bases between. The CDR3 totals 13 residues. For TCR, cDNA came from 5'RACE template switching, which added a universal primer site and UMIs. One entry per CDR3 protein results from TCRdb running MiXCR on the 5' RACE reads. The data hold about 400,000 distinct CDR3 sequences, with around 10% observed a single time. This sequence originates from a man aged 18 to 30 who received the YFV17D yellow fever vaccine. The chain joins TRBV6-2 or TRBV6-3 to TRBJ2-3; D is uncertain. The sequencing used PBMCs, collected on the day of the first yellow fever vaccination. The CDR3 DNA reads TGTGCCAGCAGCCTGTCGCAGTTTGATACGCAGTATTTT. Its protein product is CASSLSQFDTQYF.